These T cell receptor beta chains were read from a single sample in a study of T cells expressing NK-cell markers. TCRdb reprocessed the 5' RACE reads; each CDR3 protein has one entry and no DNA is given. The repertoire table contains about 260,000 distinct CDR3 sequences. Sequencing input: blood T cells: a sorted CD56 or NKG2C T cell subset, CD4+ or CD8+ T cells, or bulk PBMC T cells (not recorded which). These receptor sequences come from a woman aged 18-70 years in good health. Each CDR3 is given with its conserved first and last residue.

j_gene	v_gene	CDR3aa
TRBJ1-4	TRBV20-1	CSARQGQGEKLFF
TRBJ1-1	TRBV5-1	CASSLLNTEAFF
TRBJ1-1	TRBV13	CASSLDRSAFF
TRBJ2-7	TRBV29-1	CSVVDRVYEQYF
TRBJ2-1	TRBV10-3	CAISVAGEDEQFF
TRBJ2-1	TRBV27	CASSFPSSGRGYEQFF
TRBJ2-5	TRBV12-3/TRBV12-4	CASSFGPPSRYF
TRBJ2-7	TRBV12-3/TRBV12-4	CASSLARQGPYEQYF
TRBJ2-3	TRBV12-3/TRBV12-4	CASSLNREGDTQYF
TRBJ2-3	TRBV29-1	CSVVGGGDSTDTQYF
TRBJ1-3	TRBV12-3/TRBV12-4	CASIRERGGNTIYF